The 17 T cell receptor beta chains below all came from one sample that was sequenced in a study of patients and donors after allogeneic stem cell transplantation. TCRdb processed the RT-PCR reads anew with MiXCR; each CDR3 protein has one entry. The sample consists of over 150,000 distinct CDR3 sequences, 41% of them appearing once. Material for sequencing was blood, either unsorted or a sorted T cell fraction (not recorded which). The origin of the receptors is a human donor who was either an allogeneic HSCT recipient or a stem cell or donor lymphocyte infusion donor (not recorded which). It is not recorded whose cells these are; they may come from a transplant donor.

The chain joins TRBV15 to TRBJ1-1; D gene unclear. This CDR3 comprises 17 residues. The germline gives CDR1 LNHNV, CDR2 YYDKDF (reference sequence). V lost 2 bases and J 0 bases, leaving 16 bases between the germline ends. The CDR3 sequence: CATSRPDKLFMNTEAFF. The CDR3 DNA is TGTGCCACCAGCAGACCAGACAAGCTGTTCATGAACACTGAAGCTTTCTTT.

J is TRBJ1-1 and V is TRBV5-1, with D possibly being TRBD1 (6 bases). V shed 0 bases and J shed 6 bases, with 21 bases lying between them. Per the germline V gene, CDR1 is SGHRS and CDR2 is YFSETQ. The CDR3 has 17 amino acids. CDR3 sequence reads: CASSLARSGQTRAEAFF. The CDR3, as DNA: TGCGCCAGCAGCTTGGCCAGGTCGGGACAAACTAGGGCTGAAGCTTTCTTT.

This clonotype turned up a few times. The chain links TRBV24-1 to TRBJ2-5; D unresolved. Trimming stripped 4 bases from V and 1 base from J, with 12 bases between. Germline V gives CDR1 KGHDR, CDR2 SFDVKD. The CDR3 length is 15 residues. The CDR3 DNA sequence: TGTGCCACCAGTGACCGAGGACCCATCCAAGAGACCCAGTACTTC. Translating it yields CATSDRGPIQETQYF.

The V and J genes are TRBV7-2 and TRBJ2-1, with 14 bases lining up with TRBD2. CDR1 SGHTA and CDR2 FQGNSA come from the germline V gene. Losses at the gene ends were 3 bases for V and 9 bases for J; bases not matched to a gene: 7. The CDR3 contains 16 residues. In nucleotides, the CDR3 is TGTGCCAGCAGCTTCGCCGGGACTAGCGGGAGCGGTGAGCAGTTCTTC. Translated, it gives CASSFAGTSGSGEQFF.

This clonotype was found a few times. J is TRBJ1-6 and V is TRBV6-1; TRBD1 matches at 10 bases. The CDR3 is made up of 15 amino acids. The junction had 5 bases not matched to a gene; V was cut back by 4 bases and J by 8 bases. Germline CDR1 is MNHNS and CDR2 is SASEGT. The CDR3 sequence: CASSGSGTGDSPLHF. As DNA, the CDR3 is TGTGCCAGCAGTGGCTCCGGGACAGGGGATTCACCCCTCCACTTT.

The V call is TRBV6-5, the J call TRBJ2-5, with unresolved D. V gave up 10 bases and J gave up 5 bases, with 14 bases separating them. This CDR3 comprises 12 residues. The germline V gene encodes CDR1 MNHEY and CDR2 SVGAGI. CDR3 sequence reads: CATTAIGETQYF. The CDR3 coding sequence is TGTGCCACCACGGCTATTGGGGAGACCCAGTACTTC.

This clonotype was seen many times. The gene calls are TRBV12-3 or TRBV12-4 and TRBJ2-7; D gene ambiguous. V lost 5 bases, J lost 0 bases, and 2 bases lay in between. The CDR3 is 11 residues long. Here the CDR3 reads CASSPSYEQYF. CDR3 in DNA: TGTGCCAGCAGTCCCTCCTACGAGCAGTACTTC.

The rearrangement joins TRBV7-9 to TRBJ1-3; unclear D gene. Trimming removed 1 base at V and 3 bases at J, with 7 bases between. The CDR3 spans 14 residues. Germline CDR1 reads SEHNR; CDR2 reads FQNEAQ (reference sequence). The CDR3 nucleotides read TGTGCCAGCAGCTTAGTTAGCGGTGGAAACACCATATATTTT. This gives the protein CASSLVSGGNTIYF.

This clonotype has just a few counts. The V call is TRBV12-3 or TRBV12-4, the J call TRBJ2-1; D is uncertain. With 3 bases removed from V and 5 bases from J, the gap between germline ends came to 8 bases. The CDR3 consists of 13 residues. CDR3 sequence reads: CASSFTANNEQFF. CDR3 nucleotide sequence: TGTGCCAGCAGTTTTACAGCGAACAATGAGCAGTTCTTC.

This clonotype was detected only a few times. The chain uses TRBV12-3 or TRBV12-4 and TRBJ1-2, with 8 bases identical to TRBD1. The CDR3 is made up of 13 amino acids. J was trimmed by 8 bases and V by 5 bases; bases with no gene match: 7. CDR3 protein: CASSTGQGGGYTF. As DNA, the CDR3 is TGTGCCAGCAGTACTGGACAGGGTGGAGGCTACACCTTC.

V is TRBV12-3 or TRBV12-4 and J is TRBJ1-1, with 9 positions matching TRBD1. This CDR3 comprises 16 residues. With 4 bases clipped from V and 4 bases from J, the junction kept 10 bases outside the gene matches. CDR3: CASSSTTGGVRTEAFF. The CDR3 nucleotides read TGTGCCAGCAGTTCCACTACAGGGGGCGTCCGCACTGAAGCTTTCTTT.

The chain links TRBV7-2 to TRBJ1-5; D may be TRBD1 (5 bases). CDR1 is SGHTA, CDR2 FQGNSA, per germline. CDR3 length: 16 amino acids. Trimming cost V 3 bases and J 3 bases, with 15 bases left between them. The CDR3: CASSFTGTAINQPQHF. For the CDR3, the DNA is TGTGCCAGCAGCTTTACGGGGACGGCTATCAATCAGCCCCAGCATTTT.

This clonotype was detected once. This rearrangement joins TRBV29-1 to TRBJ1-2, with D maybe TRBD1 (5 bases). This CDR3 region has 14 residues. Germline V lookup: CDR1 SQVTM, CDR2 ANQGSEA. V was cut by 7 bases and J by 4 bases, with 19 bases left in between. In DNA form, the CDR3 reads TGCAGCGCCGGGGGATTGGGACCGACCTATGGCTACACCTTC. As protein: CSAGGLGPTYGYTF.

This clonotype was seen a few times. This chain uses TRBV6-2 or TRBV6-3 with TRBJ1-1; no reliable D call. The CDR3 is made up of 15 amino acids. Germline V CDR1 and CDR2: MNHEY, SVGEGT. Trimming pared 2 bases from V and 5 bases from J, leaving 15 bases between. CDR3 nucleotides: TGTGCCAGCAGTTACACCGGGGTTGCCGGGACTGAAGCTTTCTTT. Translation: CASSYTGVAGTEAFF.

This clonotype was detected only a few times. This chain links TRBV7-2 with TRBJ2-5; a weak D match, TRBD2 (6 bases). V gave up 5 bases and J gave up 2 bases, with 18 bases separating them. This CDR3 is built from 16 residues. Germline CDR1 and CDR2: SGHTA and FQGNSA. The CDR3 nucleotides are TGTGCCAGCAGCCGACCCATGGGGACTTCTCAAGAGACCCAGTACTTC. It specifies CASSRPMGTSQETQYF. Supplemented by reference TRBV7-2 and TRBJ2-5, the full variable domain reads GAGVSQSPSNKVTEKGKDVELRCDPISGHTALYWYRQSLGQGLEFLIYFQGNSAPDKSGLPSDRFSAERTGGSVSTLTIQRTQQEDSAVYLCASSRPMGTSQETQYFGPGTRLLVL.

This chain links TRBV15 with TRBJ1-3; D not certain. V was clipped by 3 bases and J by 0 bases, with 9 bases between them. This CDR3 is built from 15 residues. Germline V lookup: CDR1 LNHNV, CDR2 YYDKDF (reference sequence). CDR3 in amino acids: CATSRSQSSGNTIYF. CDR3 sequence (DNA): TGTGCCACCAGCAGGTCACAGAGCTCTGGAAACACCATATATTTT.

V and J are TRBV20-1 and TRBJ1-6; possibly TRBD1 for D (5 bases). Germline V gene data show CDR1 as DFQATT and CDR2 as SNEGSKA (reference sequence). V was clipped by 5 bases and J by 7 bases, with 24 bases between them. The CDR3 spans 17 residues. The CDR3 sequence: CSADKDMGLGVNSPLHF. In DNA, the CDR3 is TGCAGTGCTGATAAAGACATGGGGCTAGGGGTAAATTCACCCCTCCACTTT.